One and the same sample provided the 10 T cell receptor beta chains below, sequenced in a study of long-term antiretroviral therapy in people with HIV. Survey-level immunoSEQ v3.0 assays were run. Generated by immunoSEQ multiplex PCR, the TCRdb table keeps only in-frame clones and is missing some. This table holds 30,000 to 50,000 clones, 75% to 90% found once. The source material was unsorted PBMCs, sampled just before starting antiretroviral therapy. These receptors all stem from a woman between 18 and 30 years old with HIV.

The chain combines TRBV7-2 with TRBJ2-7; tentatively, D is TRBD1 or TRBD2 (5 bases each). V dropped 7 bases and J dropped 3 bases, with 19 bases sitting between them. CDR3 length: 15 residues. Germline CDR1 and CDR2: SGHTA and FQGNSA. DNA of the CDR3: TGTGCCAGCAACCCAGGAGCCTGGGGGTACTACGAGCAGTACTTC. Translating it yields CASNPGAWGYYEQYF.

The chain is built from TRBV7-9 and TRBJ2-7, with 8 bases identical to TRBD1. V shed 5 bases, J shed 3 bases, and the junction held 12 bases outside the gene matches. The CDR3 loop spans 16 amino acids. CDR1 SEHNR and CDR2 FQNEAQ come from the germline V gene (reference sequence). CDR3 sequence (DNA): TGTGCCAGCAGCCCAGGGACCGGGACAGGCCACTACGAGCAGTACTTC. This sequence encodes CASSPGTGTGHYEQYF.

The genes are TRBV5-1 and TRBJ2-1, with 12 nucleotides matching TRBD1. This CDR3 has 16 amino acids. Trimming took 4 bases from V and 4 from J; bases not matched to a gene: 6. Germline V CDR1 and CDR2: SGHRS, YFSETQ. The DNA for the CDR3 is TGCGCCAGCAGCCTGGGGACAGGGGGCAGGTACAATGAGCAGTTCTTC. This sequence encodes CASSLGTGGRYNEQFF.

This clone was seen only a few times. The rearrangement links TRBV18 to TRBJ2-2, with D perhaps assigned TRBD1 or TRBD2 (5 bases each). CDR3 length: 17 residues. Germline CDR1 KGHSH, CDR2 LQKENI. V shed 3 bases and J shed 2 bases, with 16 bases lying between them. In DNA form, the CDR3 reads TGTGCCAGCTCACCTCTGGGAGAGGGGAGTAACACCGGGGAGCTGTTTTTT. It specifies CASSPLGEGSNTGELFF.

The chain combines TRBV6-6 with TRBJ1-3; D perhaps matches TRBD1 (6 bases). Trimming removed 6 bases from V and 4 bases from J, with 13 bases in between. The CDR3 totals 14 residues. Germline V gene lookup returns CDR1 MNHNY and CDR2 SVGAGI (reference sequence). This CDR3 is CASSQGGGGNTIYF. The CDR3 bases are TGTGCCAGCAGCCAAGGGGGGGGCGGAAACACCATATATTTT.

A single count supports this clone. The chain has TRBV7-9 and TRBJ1-4; 9 nucleotides agree with TRBD1. Germline lookup yields CDR1 SEHNR and CDR2 FQNEAQ (reference sequence). J was trimmed by 2 bases and V by 5 bases; bases with no gene match: 9. The CDR3 covers 17 residues. Here the CDR3 DNA reads TGTGCCAGCAGCGCAGGGACAGGGATTCGTACTAATGAAAAACTGTTTTTT. Translated, it gives CASSAGTGIRTNEKLFF.

On this clone: The junction does not match germline at one end; this may be a read error. The chain recombines TRBV7-3 with TRBJ2-3; weak D call: TRBD2 (5 bases). In germline, CDR1 is SGHTA, CDR2 FQGTGA. CDR3 size: 13 residues. Here the CDR3 DNA reads TGTGCCAGCAGCTTACCTAGCACGGATACGCAGTATTTT. It translates to CASSLPSTDTQYF.

J is TRBJ2-1 and V is TRBV27; a weak D match, TRBD2 (6 bases). Trimming took 7 bases from V and 10 from J, leaving 23 bases between them. The germline CDR1 and CDR2 sequences are MNHEY and SMNVEV (reference sequence). CDR3 length: 15 amino acids. CDR3: CASTTMITGVGEQFF. The DNA of the CDR3 is TGTGCCAGCACCACTATGATTACGGGAGTAGGGGAGCAGTTCTTC.

This clone was counted a few times. The rearrangement joins TRBV11-2 to TRBJ1-2; unclear D gene. V lost 5 bases and J 8 bases, leaving 21 bases between the germline ends. CDR3 size: 15 residues. Germline CDR1 and CDR2: SGHAT and FQNNGV. In DNA, the CDR3 is TGTGCCAGCAGCCTAACGAGAGCGGCGCTATGGGGCTACACCTTC. It codes for CASSLTRAALWGYTF.

This chain joins TRBV19 and TRBJ2-3; 10 bases line up with TRBD2. V was clipped by 5 bases and J by 3 bases; unmatched bases: 5. The V gene's germline CDR1 is LNHDA and CDR2 SQIVND (reference sequence). The CDR3 loop spans 15 amino acids. CDR3 coding DNA: TGTGCCAGTAGTCAGATAGCGGGAGGTACAGATACGCAGTATTTT. Encoded protein: CASSQIAGGTDTQYF.